The 25 T cell receptor beta chains below come from one sample, sequenced in a study of cytomegalovirus exposure and HLA in healthy donors. 60 Vbeta and 13 Jbeta primers were used in PCR. Assay used: immunoSEQ multiplex PCR; TCRdb lists only in-frame clones, some missing. The top ten clones hold around 1.6% of a sample with some 120,000 clones, 55% to 75% of them seen once. The source material was PBMCs. Source of these receptors: a man aged 25 to 40 in good health and CMV-seropositive.

The gene calls are TRBV6-5 and TRBJ1-2, with a weak D call TRBD1 (6 bases). This CDR3 has 16 amino acids. CDR1 is MNHEY and CDR2 is SVGAGI in the germline V gene. Trimming stripped 2 bases from V and 1 base from J, with 14 bases between. DNA for the CDR3: TGTGCCAGCAGTTACCTAGGGAAGGGGGTTAACTATGGCTACACCTTC. Translation: CASSYLGKGVNYGYTF.

The chain combines TRBV4-3 with TRBJ2-4; no definite D call. Trimming shortened V by 0 bases and J by 0 bases, and 15 bases separated the two germline ends. This CDR3 spans 18 amino acids. Germline-derived CDR1 and CDR2 are LGHNA and YSLEER. CDR3: CASSQESAVILAKNIQYF. The CDR3 DNA sequence: TGCGCCAGCAGCCAAGAATCTGCGGTGATACTAGCCAAAAACATTCAGTACTTC.

The chain joins TRBV4-1 to TRBJ1-2; 8 bases map to TRBD1. The germline V gene has CDR1 MGHRA and CDR2 YSYEKL. This CDR3 contains 12 residues. V gave up 4 bases and J gave up 6 bases; unmatched junction bases: 1. The CDR3 protein is CASSRQGNGYTF. The CDR3 DNA follows: TGCGCCAGCAGCCGACAGGGGAATGGCTACACCTTC.

The chain joins TRBV18 to TRBJ2-7; TRBD2 agrees at 8 bases. The CDR3 spans 18 residues. With 3 bases clipped from V and 2 bases from J, the junction kept 15 bases outside the gene matches. Germline values: CDR1 KGHSH, CDR2 LQKENI. The CDR3 DNA follows: TGTGCCAGCTCACCTGGCCCAAGAACCGGGACTAGGGCCTACGAGCAGTACTTC. It yields the protein CASSPGPRTGTRAYEQYF.

J is TRBJ2-2 and V is TRBV7-2; 9 bases fit TRBD2. CDR3 length equals 16 residues. Germline V lookup: CDR1 SGHTA, CDR2 FQGNSA. The trim removed 2 bases at V and 6 bases at J, leaving 7 bases unmatched. CDR3 nucleotides: TGTGCCAGCAGCTTATTCGTTAGCGGGAGACCCGGGGAGCTGTTTTTT. It specifies CASSLFVSGRPGELFF. Full variable domain (outside the CDR3, taken from reference TRBV7-2 and TRBJ2-2): GAGVSQSPSNKVTEKGKDVELRCDPISGHTALYWYRQSLGQGLEFLIYFQGNSAPDKSGLPSDRFSAERTGGSVSTLTIQRTQQEDSAVYLCASSLFVSGRPGELFFGEGSRLTVL.

The chain links TRBV4-1 to TRBJ1-2; 7 bases map to TRBD1. Per the germline V gene, CDR1 is MGHRA and CDR2 is YSYEKL. The CDR3 length is 15 residues. J gave up 2 bases and V 2 bases, and 5 bases lay outside the gene matches. The DNA of the CDR3 is TGCGCCAGCAGCCAATCACAGGGGATAAACTATGGCTACACCTTC. Protein: CASSQSQGINYGYTF.

The genes are TRBV4-1 and TRBJ1-5, with a tentative D call TRBD1 (5 bases). The CDR3 has 14 residues. Germline loops: CDR1 MGHRA, CDR2 YSYEKL. Trimming shortened V by 3 bases and J by 5 bases, and 11 bases separated the two germline ends. The chain's CDR3 is CASSHLPGDQPQHF. Written as DNA, the CDR3 is TGCGCCAGCAGCCATTTGCCGGGGGATCAGCCCCAGCATTTT.

This clone has only a few counts. CDR3 bases: TGTGCCAGCAGGGTTGCAGGGGCCACAGATACGCAGTATTTT. Residues: CASRVAGATDTQYF. V and J are TRBV6-1 and TRBJ2-3; D may be TRBD1 (6 bases). V was clipped by 6 bases and J by 2 bases, with 12 bases between them. This CDR3 contains 14 residues. Per the germline V gene, CDR1 is MNHNS and CDR2 is SASEGT.

This clone was seen a handful of times. The same CDR3 is also encoded by other DNA sequences in this sample. The V gene is TRBV28, the J gene TRBJ2-1, with 12 nucleotides matching TRBD2. The CDR3 extends over 15 amino acids. Per germline, CDR1 MDHEN and CDR2 SYDVKM. V gave up 5 bases and J gave up 4 bases; unmatched junction bases: 3. CDR3 protein: CASSEGLAGYNEQFF. The CDR3 nucleotides are TGTGCCAGCAGTGAAGGACTAGCGGGGTACAATGAGCAGTTCTTC.

This clone was detected only a few times. The chain couples TRBV5-1 to TRBJ2-3; TRBD2 aligns across 10 bases. The germline V gene encodes CDR1 SGHRS and CDR2 YFSETQ. The length of the CDR3 is 16 residues. J gave up 1 base and V 2 bases, and 4 bases lay outside the gene matches. The CDR3 sequence: CASSFPGTSGTDTQYF. DNA of the CDR3: TGCGCCAGCAGCTTCCCCGGGACTAGCGGCACAGATACGCAGTATTTT.

The gene calls are TRBV19 and TRBJ1-4, with TRBD1 matching over 10 bases. Losses at the gene ends were 5 bases for V and 4 bases for J; bases not matched to a gene: 16. The germline gives CDR1 LNHDA, CDR2 SQIVND (reference sequence). The CDR3 sequence is 19 residues long. CDR3 residues: CASSGTGDLLGLHNEKLFF. CDR3 nucleotide sequence: TGTGCCAGTAGTGGGACAGGGGATCTCCTCGGACTACATAATGAAAAACTGTTTTTT.

The gene calls are TRBV5-4 and TRBJ2-3, with D perhaps matching TRBD2 (5 bases). Trimming took 1 base from V and 5 from J, leaving 14 bases between them. The CDR3 totals 15 residues. CDR1 and CDR2 from the germline V gene are SGHNT and YYREEE (reference sequence). CDR3 DNA sequence: TGTGCCAGCAGCTTGTTGGAGGAGGTGGGAGATACGCAGTATTTT. Protein: CASSLLEEVGDTQYF.

This clone was observed once. The genes are TRBV2 and TRBJ2-1; the match to TRBD2 covers 8 bases. This CDR3 has 15 residues. V gave up 2 bases and J gave up 6 bases; unmatched junction bases: 6. Germline V gene lookup returns CDR1 SNHLY and CDR2 FYNNEI. The CDR3 region has the DNA TGTGCCAGCAGTGAAAATACCGGGAGGGCCAATGAGCAGTTCTTC. Encoded protein: CASSENTGRANEQFF.

Only a few counts were recorded for this clone. The V call is TRBV18, the J call TRBJ1-4; 7 bases line up with TRBD1. This CDR3 comprises 15 residues. V shed 3 bases and J 2 bases; nucleotides not matched to a gene: 3. Germline V gene sequence: CDR1 KGHSH, CDR2 LQKENI. In DNA, the CDR3 is TGTGCCAGCTCACCCTTGACAGGGACTAATGAAAAACTGTTTTTT. Its translation: CASSPLTGTNEKLFF.

The chain uses TRBV29-1 and TRBJ1-1; D uncertain. Germline V CDR1 and CDR2: SQVTM, ANQGSEA. Trimming left V 6 bases short and J 4 bases short, with 9 bases between. This CDR3 comprises 11 residues. CDR3 in amino acids: CSVEGVTEAFF. DNA for the CDR3: TGCAGCGTCGAGGGAGTCACTGAAGCTTTCTTT.

The chain uses TRBV30 and TRBJ1-2, with D possibly matching TRBD1 (5 bases). Germline V CDR1 and CDR2: GTSNPN, SVGIG (reference sequence). The CDR3 contains 12 residues. The CDR3 DNA reads as TGTGCGAAACTTGGAGACAGCCCTGGCTACACCTTC. Protein sequence: CAKLGDSPGYTF.

The rearrangement uses TRBV11-3 and TRBJ1-3, with TRBD1 matching over 8 bases. With V trimmed by 1 base and J by 3 bases, 5 bases remained unmatched. Germline V lookup: CDR1 SGHNT, CDR2 YENEEA. The CDR3 runs to 16 residues. The CDR3 DNA reads as TGTGCCAGCAGCTTAGGAACCGGGACAGGTGGAAACACCATATATTTT. This translates into CASSLGTGTGGNTIYF.

The chain combines TRBV5-1 with TRBJ2-5; maybe TRBD1 (6 bases). V lost 4 bases and J lost 2, with 9 bases in between. Germline values: CDR1 SGHRS, CDR2 YFSETQ. This CDR3 has 13 residues. The CDR3 sequence is CASSPGQQETQYF. In DNA form, the CDR3 reads TGCGCCAGCAGCCCAGGACAGCAAGAGACCCAGTACTTC.

This clone was seen more than once but under ten times. The chain couples TRBV7-3 to TRBJ2-3; D is possibly TRBD1 (6 bases). The CDR3 runs to 14 residues. V lost 5 bases and J 3 bases, leaving 12 bases between the germline ends. Germline V lookup: CDR1 SGHTA, CDR2 FQGTGA. The CDR3 protein is CASSLTGWTDTQYF. DNA of the CDR3: TGTGCCAGCAGCCTTACAGGGTGGACAGATACGCAGTATTTT.

This chain links TRBV11-3 with TRBJ2-1, with D possibly being TRBD2 (6 bases). Trimming took off 0 bases at V and 7 bases at J, with 13 bases between the two ends. Germline CDR1 and CDR2: SGHNT and YENEEA. This CDR3 comprises 15 residues. As DNA, the CDR3 is TGTGCCAGCAGCTTAGATCGCGGGGTCCGAAATGAGCAGTTCTTC. Its translation is CASSLDRGVRNEQFF.

The rearrangement joins TRBV2 to TRBJ2-3; a weak D match, TRBD2 (6 bases). This CDR3 is 14 amino acids long. V was clipped by 10 bases and J by 0 bases, with 14 bases between them. Germline V gene lookup returns CDR1 SNHLY and CDR2 FYNNEI. CDR3 protein: CATTRDLSTDTQYF. The DNA of the CDR3 is TGTGCCACCACGAGGGACTTGAGCACAGATACGCAGTATTTT.

The chain combines TRBV6-1 with TRBJ1-3, with D perhaps matching TRBD1 (6 bases). Germline CDR1 MNHNS, CDR2 SASEGT. The CDR3 runs to 15 residues. Trimming pared 3 bases from V and 0 bases from J, leaving 9 bases between. CDR3 DNA: TGTGCCAGCAGTGAGCGGGGGCGCTCTGGAAACACCATATATTTT. Its protein is CASSERGRSGNTIYF.

V is TRBV6-6 and J is TRBJ2-5, with a weak D call TRBD2 (6 bases). Germline lookup yields CDR1 MNHNY and CDR2 SVGAGI (reference sequence). CDR3 length: 14 residues. V lost 3 bases and J lost 5, with 13 bases in between. The chain's CDR3 is CASSYSRGLETQYF. The CDR3 DNA follows: TGTGCCAGCAGTTATTCGAGGGGACTCGAGACCCAGTACTTC.

This chain connects TRBV5-8 to TRBJ1-3; the D gene is possibly TRBD1 (6 bases). Between the trimmed V and J ends, which lost 3 bases and 3 bases, there was a span of 13 bases. The germline V gene has CDR1 SGHTS and CDR2 YDEGEE. The CDR3 is made up of 15 amino acids. In DNA, the CDR3 is TGTGCCAGCAGCTCCAGGGGATGGAGTGGAAACACCATATATTTT. Translated, it gives CASSSRGWSGNTIYF.

The chain has TRBV19 and TRBJ2-1; 12 bases agree with TRBD2. The CDR3 is 18 residues long. Trimming at V came to 4 bases and at J to 0 bases, leaving 7 bases not matched to a gene. CDR1 is LNHDA and CDR2 is SQIVND in the germline V gene (reference sequence). The CDR3 is CASSTYLAGGPSYNEQFF. CDR3 DNA sequence: TGTGCCAGTAGTACCTATCTAGCGGGAGGGCCCTCCTACAATGAGCAGTTCTTC.